The 16 T cell receptor beta chains presented below share a single source sample, sequenced in a study of cytomegalovirus exposure and HLA in healthy donors. Use of 60 Vbeta and 13 Jbeta primers characterized the PCR. Only in-frame clones appear in the TCRdb table, and some are missing; sequencing was by immunoSEQ multiplex PCR. The repertoire holds tens of thousands of clones, with approximately 71% as singletons. Sequencing used PBMCs. These TCRs come from a middle-aged man in good health and CMV-seronegative.

V usage is TRBV18 and J usage is TRBJ2-5; TRBD2 matches 10 bases. Germline lookup yields CDR1 KGHSH and CDR2 LQKENI. V shed 2 bases, J shed 2 bases, and the junction held 8 bases outside the gene matches. This CDR3 region has 17 residues. The CDR3 coding sequence is TGTGCCAGCTCACCAGGGACTAGCGTCGCTGTTCAAGAGACCCAGTACTTC. Translated: CASSPGTSVAVQETQYF. Looking up the rest from reference TRBV18 and TRBJ2-5 gives the full variable domain: NAGVMQNPRHLVRRRGQEARLRCSPMKGHSHVYWYRQLPEEGLKFMVYLQKENIIDESGMPKERFSAEFPKEGPSILRIQQVVRGDSAAYFCASSPGTSVAVQETQYFGPGTRLLVL.

This clone was recorded only once. This chain joins TRBV7-9 and TRBJ1-1, with TRBD1 matching 10 bases. There are 19 residues in the CDR3. Trimming at V came to 3 bases and at J to 0 bases, leaving 13 bases not matched to a gene. CDR1 is SEHNR, CDR2 FQNEAQ, per germline (reference sequence). CDR3 loop: CASSFLGVTGGHMNTEAFF. The DNA of the CDR3 is TGTGCCAGCAGCTTTCTCGGCGTGACAGGGGGCCATATGAACACTGAAGCTTTCTTT.

Only a few counts were recorded for this clone. The germline gene is not matched at one end of the junction; a read error may be the cause. This chain uses TRBV7-9 with TRBJ2-7; D is ambiguous. Germline CDR1 SEHNR, CDR2 FQNEAQ (reference sequence). The CDR3 has 11 amino acids. The CDR3 region is CSSSTYYEQYF. DNA of the CDR3: TGTTCCAGCAGCACCTATTACGAGCAGTACTTC. The full variable domain, completed using reference TRBV7-9 and TRBJ2-7, is DTGVSQNPRHKITKRGQNVTFRCDPISEHNRLYWYRQTLGQGPEFLTYFQNEAQLEKSRLLSDRFSAERPKGSFSTLEIQRTEQGDSAMYLCSSSTYYEQYFGPGTRLTVT.

V gene TRBV10-1 combines with J gene TRBJ2-3; D is uncertain. CDR1 is WNHNN, CDR2 SYGVQD, per germline (reference sequence). This CDR3 comprises 12 residues. Trimming shortened V by 6 bases and J by 6 bases, and 10 bases separated the two germline ends. The CDR3 loop reads CASSPVLDTQYF. The CDR3 nucleotides are TGCGCCAGCAGCCCTGTACTTGATACGCAGTATTTT.

This rearrangement joins TRBV2 to TRBJ2-5, with 7 bases identical to TRBD1. With the DNA end fitting TRBJ2-7 better, the J assignment may be wrong. This CDR3 has 14 residues. The germline V gene encodes CDR1 SNHLY and CDR2 FYNNEI. Here the CDR3 reads CASSADRVSHEQYF. CDR3 nucleotide sequence: TGTGCCAGCAGCGCCGACAGGGTGTCACACGAGCAGTACTTC.

This sequence joins TRBV10-3 and TRBJ1-2; no clear D. Germline loops: CDR1 ENHRY, CDR2 SYGVKD. The V end lost 0 bases, the J end lost 3 bases, and 8 bases lay between the germline ends. This CDR3 comprises 14 residues. In DNA, the CDR3 is TGTGCCATCAGTGAGTCCGAGGAATACTATGGCTACACCTTC. Its translation is CAISESEEYYGYTF.

The chain carries TRBV7-8 and TRBJ1-2; D not certain. The CDR3 totals 12 residues. V lost 1 base and J lost 7, with 7 bases in between. Germline assignment: CDR1 SGHVS and CDR2 FQNEAQ. CDR3 sequence (DNA): TGTGCCAGCAGCTTAGTACTAGGTGGCTACACCTTC. This sequence encodes CASSLVLGGYTF.

This clone is a singleton in its sample. The gene calls are TRBV27 and TRBJ2-5, with 9 bases matching TRBD1. The CDR3 consists of 15 residues. With 6 bases clipped from V and 5 bases from J, the junction kept 10 bases outside the gene matches. The germline V gene encodes CDR1 MNHEY and CDR2 SMNVEV (reference sequence). The CDR3 nucleotides are TGTGCCAGCAGACCAGGGACAGGGTGGCGGGAGACCCAGTACTTC. Translation: CASRPGTGWRETQYF.

V and J are TRBV7-2 and TRBJ1-6; the D is unclear. The CDR3 covers 15 residues. Germline lookup yields CDR1 SGHTA and CDR2 FQGNSA. V gave up 1 base and J gave up 9 bases, with 13 bases separating them. CDR3 amino acids: CASSLGDRRGSPLHF. CDR3 in DNA: TGTGCCAGCAGCTTAGGTGACCGACGGGGTTCACCCCTCCACTTT.

The chain recombines TRBV14 with TRBJ2-2; possibly TRBD2 for D (6 bases). This CDR3 comprises 17 residues. V was trimmed by 5 bases and J by 5 bases, leaving 21 bases between them. The germline gives CDR1 SGHDN, CDR2 FVKESK. CDR3: CASSDVGRLPGTGELFF. CDR3 coding DNA: TGTGCCAGCAGCGACGTGGGGAGGCTCCCGGGGACCGGGGAGCTGTTTTTT.

In this sample, this clone turned up a few times. The rearrangement uses TRBV5-6 and TRBJ1-2, with 7 bases aligning to TRBD1. CDR3 length: 12 amino acids. The germline gives CDR1 SGHDT, CDR2 YYEEEE. J gave up 13 bases and V 4 bases, and 10 bases lay outside the gene matches. DNA of the CDR3: TGTGCCAGCAGCCCATTACAGGGGTTTACCACCTTC. Residues: CASSPLQGFTTF.

The chain carries TRBV9 and TRBJ2-7; D is undetermined. The CDR3 sequence is 13 residues long. Germline CDR1 and CDR2: SGDLS and YYNGEE. V lost 4 bases, J lost 3 bases, and 11 bases lay in between. The CDR3 reads CASSTLPSYEQYF. For the CDR3, the DNA is TGTGCCAGCAGCACCCTACCGAGCTACGAGCAGTACTTC. Combining the CDR3 with reference TRBV9 and TRBJ2-7 gives the whole variable domain DSGVTQTPKHLITATGQRVTLRCSPRSGDLSVYWYQQSLDQGLQFLIQYYNGEERAKGNILERFSAQQFPDLHSELNLSSLELGDSALYFCASSTLPSYEQYFGPGTRLTVT.

The chain is built from TRBV6-6 and TRBJ2-1; 15 bases match TRBD2. V dropped 5 bases and J dropped 9; count of bases not matched to a gene: 8. Germline-derived CDR1 and CDR2 are MNHNY and SVGAGI (reference sequence). The CDR3 extends over 16 amino acids. The CDR3 bases are TGTGCCAGCAGTACGGGGACTAGCGGGGGGAGGGGTGAGCAGTTCTTC. It codes for CASSTGTSGGRGEQFF.

As concerns this clone: An end of the junction does not agree with germline; a read error may underlie this. This chain joins TRBV2 and TRBJ2-5; 8 nucleotides match TRBD2. This CDR3 has 16 amino acids. From germline, CDR1 is SNHLY and CDR2 FYNNEI. CDR3 loop: CASSEGVAGGEETQYF. The CDR3 nucleotides are TGTGCCAGCAGCGAAGGTGTTGCGGGGGGAGAGGAGACCCAGTACTTC.

This chain joins TRBV9 and TRBJ1-1, with 8 nucleotides matching TRBD1. The trim removed 4 bases at V and 9 bases at J, leaving 8 bases unmatched. Germline CDR1 is SGDLS and CDR2 is YYNGEE. CDR3 length equals 13 residues. The CDR3 DNA is TGTGCCAGCAGCACAGGGGGATCGGGACAAGCTTTCTTT. Protein sequence: CASSTGGSGQAFF.

The chain combines TRBV6-7 with TRBJ2-3; possibly TRBD2 for D (6 bases). TRBV6-7 is an ORF for which the function is uncertain. The V and J ends lost 0 bases and 3 bases respectively, with 10 bases between them. This CDR3 has 15 amino acids. CDR3 region: CASSYSAGGTDTQYF. The CDR3 DNA follows: TGTGCCAGCAGTTACTCCGCTGGGGGGACAGATACGCAGTATTTT.